The source of this T cell receptor (beta chain) is a study of T-cell reconstitution after alpha-beta-depleted transplantation in children (dated by TCRdb to the mid-2010s). General notes on the study: Using TCR repertoire profiling, the study quantitatively followed how T-cell immune reconstitution unfolded in children after TCRalphabeta/CD19-depleted allogeneic hematopoietic cell transplantation.

With respect to this clonotype: Its antigen target is currently unknown. No per-base quality is available; no much larger clone lies one base away.

Overall study outcomes, separate from this receptor: In some patients, the high TCRbeta diversity seen at day 60 was put down to recipient T cells and intrathymic progenitors that had survived conditioning. Hyperexpanded clone frequencies declined over subsequent months; after one year, T-cell counts and TCRbeta diversity were mostly attributed to newly produced T cells. Apparently early alphabetaT-cell count recovery about two months after transplant reportedly relied on only several hundred rapidly expanded clones derived from non-depleted graft cells.

Receptor amplification or capture employed PCR. The listed sequencing device is Illumina HiSeq 2500. Molecular barcoding was employed in the preparation of TCR libraries, with unique molecular identifiers being used to normalize TCRbeta repertoire quantification. TCRdb itself trimmed the public reads at Q25 with fastp, ran MiXCR and retained productive beta chains. Entries are consolidated by CDR3 protein sequence, retaining the most common genes and DNA. The sample table lists 250,000 to 350,000 distinct CDR3 sequences, about a quarter of them with a count of one. The ten top clones hold approximately 11% of the sample. What this sample's treatment or condition label stands for: allogeneic hematopoietic cell transplantation with graft depleted of TCRalphabeta T cells and CD19 B cells. The children who served as transplant recipients had been given grafts of TCRalphabeta/CD19-depleted allogeneic hematopoietic cells.

This sequence was found in a male patient between 5 and 17 years old who had a stem cell transplant for acute lymphoblastic leukemia, so the T cells may come from the graft donor. The specimen was PBMCs, mostly from graft donor cells, collected 180 days after TCRalphabeta/CD19-depleted stem cell transplant.

The nucleotides are TGCAGCGTCCGACAGGACCCGAGAGTCGGGGAGCTGTTTTTT. The translation is CSVRQDPRVGELFF. The V and J genes are TRBV29-1 and TRBJ2-2; tentative D gene TRBD1, with 6 bases matching. CDR1 SQVTM and CDR2 ANQGSEA are derived from the germline V gene. The junction shows trimming of 6 bases on V and 7 bases on J, plus 18 bases between the germline ends. The CDR3 contains 14 residues, cysteine and phenylalanine counted. Only the CDR3 DNA stays, 42 bases, in frame from base 1.